This paragraph covers one TCR beta chain sequence. This record belongs to a study of blood T cell repertoires in COVID-19. CDR1 is SEHNR, CDR2 FQNEAQ, per germline (reference sequence). There are 16 residues in the CDR3. Trimming took off 5 bases at V and 5 bases at J, with 21 bases between the two ends. The data were produced by immunoSEQ multiplex PCR, yet TCRdb's version contains in-frame clones alone and is incomplete. The table includes about 380,000 clones, roughly 86% detected once. Material: PBMCs or T cells enriched from blood (not recorded which). The chain carries TRBV7-9 and TRBJ2-5, with D possibly matching TRBD1 (6 bases). The sequence was obtained from a man aged 25 to 40 who had recovered from COVID-19. The CDR3 DNA reads TGTGCCAGCAGCCCCCCCCGGGGACAAAGCCTGGAGACCCAGTACTTC. It is translated as CASSPPRGQSLETQYF.